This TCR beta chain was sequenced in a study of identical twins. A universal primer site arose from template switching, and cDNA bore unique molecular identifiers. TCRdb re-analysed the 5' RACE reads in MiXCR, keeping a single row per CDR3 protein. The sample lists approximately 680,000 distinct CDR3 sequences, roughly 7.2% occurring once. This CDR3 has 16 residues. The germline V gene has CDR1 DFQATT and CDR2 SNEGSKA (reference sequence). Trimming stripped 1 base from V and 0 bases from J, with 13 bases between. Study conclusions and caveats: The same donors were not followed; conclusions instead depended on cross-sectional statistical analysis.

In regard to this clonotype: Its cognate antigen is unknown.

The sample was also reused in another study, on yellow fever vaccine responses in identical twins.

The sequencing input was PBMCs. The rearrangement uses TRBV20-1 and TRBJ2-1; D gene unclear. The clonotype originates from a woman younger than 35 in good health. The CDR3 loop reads CSARAYRKSSYNEQFF. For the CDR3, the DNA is TGCAGTGCTAGAGCCTACCGTAAGAGCTCCTACAATGAGCAGTTCTTC.